This TCR beta chain appears in the sequencing data of a study of technical replicates of blood from a handful of donors. Some clones are missing from TCRdb's copy, which holds only in-frame ones; the method was immunoSEQ multiplex PCR. The sample carries around 90,000 clones, 85% to 95% recorded once. The CDR3 loop spans 15 amino acids. V was trimmed by 1 base and J by 4 bases, leaving 14 bases between them. Germline CDR1 is SEHNR and CDR2 is FQNEAQ (reference sequence). The TCR originated in a human donor in good health. V gene TRBV7-9 combines with J gene TRBJ2-7, with D possibly TRBD2 on 7 matching bases. What was sequenced was T cells isolated from PBMCs. CDR3 coding DNA: TGTGCCAGCAGCTTAGGCGGGGGCCGAGTGTACGAGCAGTACTTC. Translating it yields CASSLGGGRVYEQYF.